Detailed here is one TCR beta chain. This entry comes from a study of cytomegalovirus exposure and HLA in healthy donors. Both 60 Vbeta primers and 13 Jbeta primers went into the PCR. Clones were sequenced by immunoSEQ multiplex PCR, and TCRdb holds only the in-frame ones, with some missing. The table records 55,000 to 80,000 clones, roughly 70% of them present only once. This receptor was taken from a man aged 65 to 85 in good health and CMV-seronegative. What was sequenced was PBMCs.

The CDR3 nucleotides read TGTGCCAGCAGCCTACCACTGGCTAGCGGGATCCTCAATGAGCAGTTCTTC. Its translation: CASSLPLASGILNEQFF. V usage is TRBV7-8 and J usage is TRBJ2-1, with 9 nucleotides matching TRBD2. This CDR3 comprises 17 residues. From germline, CDR1 is SGHVS and CDR2 FQNEAQ. The V gene end was trimmed by 5 bases and the J gene end by 6 bases; junction bases not matched to a gene: 14.